A selection of T cell receptor beta chains follows, all from one sample in a study of Tregs in tolerant kidney transplant recipients. The repertoire was sequenced with immunoSEQ multiplex PCR; TCRdb's copy has only in-frame clones and lacks some. The data hold around 230,000 clones, with roughly 84% observed a single time. Material: CD4+ T cells from blood. The receptors shown here come from a human donor in good health. CDR3s include the opening cysteine and the closing phenylalanine or tryptophan. The D gene is left open where the match is weak. Clone size appears in some rows only: once, few, many, or a class for an expanded clone.

length	size	V	J	D	DNA	CDR3
16	once	TRBV6-6	TRBJ2-3	TRBD2	TGTGCCAGCAGACCTTATAGCGGGAGAGGTGCAGATACGCAGTATTTT	CASRPYSGRGADTQYF
15	few	TRBV5-6	TRBJ1-4	TRBD1	TGTGCCAGCAGCGGGACCGGGACAGGGAATGAAAAACTGTTTTTT	CASSGTGTGNEKLFF
13	NA	TRBV7-2	TRBJ1-2	NA	TGTGCCAGCAGCTTAGTCAAGAACTATGGCTACACCTTC	CASSLVKNYGYTF
15	few	TRBV5-4	TRBJ2-7	TRBD2	TGTGCCAGCAGCTTGGCGGGACTACCCTCCTACGAGCAGTACTTC	CASSLAGLPSYEQYF
14	few	TRBV5-4	TRBJ2-7	TRBD1	TGTGCCAGCAGCAGGCGGGACAGGGTCCACGAGCAGTACTTC	CASSRRDRVHEQYF
18	NA	TRBV7-9	TRBJ1-3	NA	TGTGCCAGCAGCTTATACAGCCAGGGGCTGGTAACTGGAAACACCATATATTTT	CASSLYSQGLVTGNTIYF
14	NA	TRBV30	TRBJ1-1	TRBD1	TGTGCCTGGAGGAAGGACAGGCTTAACACTGAAGCTTTCTTT	CAWRKDRLNTEAFF
15	NA	TRBV7-9	TRBJ2-3	NA	TGTGCCAGCAGCCCCGGACAGTTTAGCACAGATACGCAGTATTTT	CASSPGQFSTDTQYF
16	few	TRBV6-5	TRBJ1-6	NA	TGTGCCAGCAGGTACCGGACCGGGACCTCTAATTCACCCCTCCACTTT	CASRYRTGTSNSPLHF
15	NA	TRBV6-5	TRBJ1-2	NA	TGTGCCAGCAGTTACTCGAGGTCCGGGGGTTGGGGCTACACCTTC	CASSYSRSGGWGYTF
18	few	TRBV7-9	TRBJ2-5	TRBD2	TGTGCCAGCAGTTGCCCCCCCCGGCTAGCGGGCCTTAGAGAGACCCAGTACTTC	CASSCPPRLAGLRETQYF
15	NA	TRBV5-6	TRBJ1-2	TRBD1	TGTGCCAGCAGCGCGGACAGGGGGGCTTTGAGTGGCTACACCTTC	CASSADRGALSGYTF
16	NA	TRBV2	TRBJ1-1	NA	TGTGCCAGCAGTGAAGTGGGTCCGGGTATGGGCACTGAAGCTTTCTTT	CASSEVGPGMGTEAFF
12	NA	TRBV13	TRBJ2-7	NA	TGTGCCAGCAGCTTACGCGCCTACGAGCAGTACTTC	CASSLRAYEQYF
13	once	TRBV6-4	TRBJ1-1	NA	TGTGCCAGCAGTGCCCTAGGTACAGGTGAAGCTTTCTTT	CASSALGTGEAFF
14	NA	TRBV5-4	TRBJ1-1	NA	TGTGCCAGCAGCTTGGGGGCAGGGAACACTGAAGCTTTCTTT	CASSLGAGNTEAFF
13	NA	TRBV18	TRBJ2-3	NA	TGTGCCAGCTCACCACGCTTGGGCGATACGCAGTATTTT	CASSPRLGDTQYF
12	NA	TRBV5-4	TRBJ2-3	NA	TGTGCCAGCAGCTTGGTACCAGATACGCAGTATTTT	CASSLVPDTQYF
14	NA	TRBV2	TRBJ2-1	NA	TGTGCCAGCAGTGTACAGGGTGAAGGAGGTGAGCAGTTCTTC	CASSVQGEGGEQFF
18	NA	TRBV2	TRBJ2-7	NA	TGTGCCAGCGTCTTGGACAGGGGAATGAGCGGGAGAGCGTACGAGCAGTACTTC	CASVLDRGMSGRAYEQYF
13	once	TRBV6-1	TRBJ1-4	NA	TGTGCCAGCAGTCCCATAAGGGGTGAAAAACTGTTTTTT	CASSPIRGEKLFF
14	NA	TRBV6-6	TRBJ1-2	NA	TGTGCCAGCAGTTACTCGATGGGTGAGGACGGCTACACCTTC	CASSYSMGEDGYTF
16	NA	TRBV7-2	TRBJ2-1	TRBD2	TGTGCCAGCAGCATCCATACTAGCGGGAGGCTCGGTGAGCAGTTCTTC	CASSIHTSGRLGEQFF
18	NA	TRBV5-4	TRBJ2-3	TRBD2	TGTGCCAGCAGCCGTGGGACTAGCGGGAGGGCCGTAGCAGATACGCAGTATTTT	CASSRGTSGRAVADTQYF
16	NA	TRBV19	TRBJ2-1	TRBD2	TGTGCCAGTAGTATAGTGGGACTAGCGGGAGACAATGAGCAGTTCTTC	CASSIVGLAGDNEQFF
16	NA	TRBV14	TRBJ1-4	NA	TGTGCCAGCAGCCAAGGGCGGAGGTCAACTAATGAAAAACTGTTTTTT	CASSQGRRSTNEKLFF
15	NA	TRBV6-5	TRBJ1-1	NA	TGTGCCAGCAGTTACCTGCGGGGGCTGAACACTGAAGCTTTCTTT	CASSYLRGLNTEAFF
14	NA	TRBV10-3	TRBJ2-7	NA	TGTGCCATCAGTGGACCCGGGACCCTCTACGAGCAGTACTTC	CAISGPGTLYEQYF
13	NA	TRBV18	TRBJ1-4	TRBD1	TGTGCCAGCTCAAGGGACAGGGGAGAAAAACTGTTTTTT	CASSRDRGEKLFF
14	NA	TRBV6-5	TRBJ1-2	NA	TGTGCCAGCTCGAACTCCCAGGGCTACTATGGCTACACCTTC	CASSNSQGYYGYTF
17	NA	TRBV5-1	TRBJ2-3	NA	TGCGCCAGCAGCTTTGGCAGGGCCGGTGCTAGCACAGATACGCAGTATTTT	CASSFGRAGASTDTQYF
13	NA	TRBV2	TRBJ1-5	NA	TGTGCCAGCAGTATCCCTTACAATCAGCCCCAGCATTTT	CASSIPYNQPQHF
13	NA	TRBV6-6	TRBJ1-2	NA	TGTGCCAGCAGTAAACAAGGGGTGGATGGCTACACCTTC	CASSKQGVDGYTF
14	NA	TRBV7-2	TRBJ2-5	TRBD2	TGTGCCAGCAGCTATCTTGGGACTAGCGGAGAGCAGTACTTC	CASSYLGTSGEQYF
15	NA	TRBV6-6	TRBJ2-3	TRBD1	TGTGCCAGCAGTGACAGGGGGCGAGTCACAGATACGCAGTATTTT	CASSDRGRVTDTQYF
14	NA	TRBV7-2	TRBJ1-1	NA	TGTGCCAGCAGCTCCCAGGCCATGAACACTGAAGCTTTCTTT	CASSSQAMNTEAFF
15	NA	TRBV5-1	TRBJ2-1	NA	TGCGCCAGCAGGACTAGTATGGGGTCCTACAATGAGCAGTTCTTC	CASRTSMGSYNEQFF
17	NA	TRBV5-1	TRBJ2-1	TRBD2	TGCGCCAGCAGCTTGGGACTCTTGCGGGGGGCCTACAATGAGCAGTTCTTC	CASSLGLLRGAYNEQFF
19	NA	TRBV12-2	TRBJ2-6	NA	TGTGCAAGTCGCTTAAGGGGGACAGTAAAACAGCCTGGGGCCAACGTCCTGACTTTC	CASRLRGTVKQPGANVLTF
18	NA	TRBV4-1	TRBJ2-2	TRBD2	TGCGCCAGCAGCCAAGGGCTAGCGGGAGTTGGGAAGGCCGGGGAGCTGTTTTTT	CASSQGLAGVGKAGELFF
16	NA	TRBV5-1	TRBJ2-3	TRBD2	TGCGCCAGCAGCTTGAGGCCTAGCGGGGATACAGATACGCAGTATTTT	CASSLRPSGDTDTQYF
13	NA	TRBV30	TRBJ1-1	NA	TGTGCCTGGACTGACACCTTGAACACTGAAGCTTTCTTT	CAWTDTLNTEAFF
15	once	TRBV16	TRBJ2-7	TRBD1	TGTGCCAGCAGCCCTCCGGGACAGACGGCTTACGAGCAGTACTTC	CASSPPGQTAYEQYF
16	NA	TRBV19	TRBJ2-1	TRBD2	TGTGCCAGTAGCCTCATCGGGGCGGGAGGGGGCAATGAGCAGTTCTTC	CASSLIGAGGGNEQFF
14	NA	TRBV2	TRBJ2-3	NA	TGTGCCAGCAGTGTACAAGGTAACACAGATACGCAGTATTTT	CASSVQGNTDTQYF
14	NA	TRBV6-5	TRBJ2-7	NA	TGTGCCAGCAGTTACTCAGGGACGGCCGCCGAGCAGTACTTC	CASSYSGTAAEQYF
15	NA	TRBV11-2	TRBJ1-6	NA	TGTGCCAGCAGCTCAGGGCCCCCAGGGAATTCACCCCTCCACTTT	CASSSGPPGNSPLHF
13	few	TRBV4-2	TRBJ2-1	TRBD1	TGTGCCAGCAGCCAAGACTGGACAGGGGTCTTGTTCTTC	CASSQDWTGVLFF
17	once	TRBV19	TRBJ2-1	NA	TGTGCCAGTAGTATATGGCCCGATATAGCCCCCTACAATGAGCAGTTCTTC	CASSIWPDIAPYNEQFF
12	once	TRBV4-2	TRBJ2-3	NA	TGTGCCAGCGGTAGGCCCACAGATACGCAGTATTTT	CASGRPTDTQYF
16	NA	TRBV13	TRBJ2-1	NA	TGTGCCAGCAGCTTAGGGAGGGTAGAATCCTACAATGAGCAGTTCTTC	CASSLGRVESYNEQFF
20	NA	TRBV5-1	TRBJ2-2	TRBD1	TGCGCCAGCAGCTTCCGGGACAGGAGATCCCTACGCGGGGCCACCGGGGAGCTGTTTTTT	CASSFRDRRSLRGATGELFF
15	NA	TRBV19	TRBJ2-6	NA	TGTGCCAGTAGTATGGGGAGCTCTGGGGCCAACGTCCTGACTTTC	CASSMGSSGANVLTF